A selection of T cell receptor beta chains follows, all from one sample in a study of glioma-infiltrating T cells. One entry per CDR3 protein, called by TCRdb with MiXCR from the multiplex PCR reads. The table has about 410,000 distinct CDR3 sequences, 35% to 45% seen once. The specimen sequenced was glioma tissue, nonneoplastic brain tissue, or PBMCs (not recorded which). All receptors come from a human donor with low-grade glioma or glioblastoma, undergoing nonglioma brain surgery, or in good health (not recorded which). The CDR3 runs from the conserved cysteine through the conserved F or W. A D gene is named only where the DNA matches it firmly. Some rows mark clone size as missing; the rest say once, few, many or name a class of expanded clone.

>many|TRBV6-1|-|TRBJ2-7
CASSWATGSYEQYF
TGTGCCAGCAGTTGGGCGACGGGCTCCTACGAGCAGTACTTC
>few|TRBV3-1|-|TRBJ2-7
CASSHRAAPYEQYF
TGTGCCAGCAGCCACCGAGCGGCCCCCTACGAGCAGTACTTC
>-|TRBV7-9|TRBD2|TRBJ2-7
CASSLGRLAGAVGSSYEQYF
TGTGCCAGCAGCTTAGGACGACTAGCGGGAGCAGTAGGCTCCTCCTACGAGCAGTACTTC
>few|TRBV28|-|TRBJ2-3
CASRRWDTDTQYF
TGTGCCAGCAGACGTTGGGACACAGATACGCAGTATTTT
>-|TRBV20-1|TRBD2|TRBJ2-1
CSVTAGGFNEQFF
TGCAGTGTAACAGCGGGAGGCTTCAATGAGCAGTTCTTC
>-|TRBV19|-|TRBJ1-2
CASSPDGGSYGYTF
TGTGCCAGTAGTCCCGACGGGGGTAGCTATGGCTACACCTTC
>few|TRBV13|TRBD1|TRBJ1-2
CASSDTGQGAFGYTF
TGTGCCAGCAGCGATACAGGACAGGGGGCTTTTGGCTACACCTTC
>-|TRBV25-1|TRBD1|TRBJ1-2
CASSDPTGLCGYTF
TGTGCCAGCAGTGACCCGACAGGGTTATGTGGCTACACCTTC
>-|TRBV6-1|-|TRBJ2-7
CASSFLGTASYEQYF
TGTGCCAGCAGTTTCCTCGGGACGGCCTCCTACGAGCAGTACTTC
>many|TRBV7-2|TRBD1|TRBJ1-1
CASSPGGTANTEAFF
TGTGCCAGCAGCCCAGGGGGGACAGCGAACACTGAAGCTTTCTTT
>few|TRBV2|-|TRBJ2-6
CASMLESGANVLTF
TGTGCCAGCATGTTAGAGTCTGGGGCCAACGTCCTGACTTTC
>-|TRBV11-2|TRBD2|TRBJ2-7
CASSLGTSGEQYF
TGTGCCAGCAGCTTAGGGACTAGCGGCGAGCAGTACTTC
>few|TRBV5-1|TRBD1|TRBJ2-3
CASSSGTGWTDTQYF
TGCGCCAGCAGCTCCGGGACAGGTTGGACAGATACGCAGTATTTT
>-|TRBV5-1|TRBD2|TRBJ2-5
CASSLTSEVGETQYF
TGCGCCAGCAGCTTGACTAGCGAGGTAGGAGAGACCCAGTACTTC
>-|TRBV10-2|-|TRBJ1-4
CASRRQDNEKLFF
TGTGCCAGCAGGAGGCAGGATAATGAAAAACTGTTTTTT
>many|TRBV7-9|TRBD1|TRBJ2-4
CASSQGQVSALAKNIQYF
TGTGCCAGCAGCCAGGGACAGGTCTCGGCCTTAGCCAAAAACATTCAGTACTTC
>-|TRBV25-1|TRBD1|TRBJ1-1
CASSRGGNTEALF
TGTGCCAGCAGCAGGGGGGGAAACACTGAAGCTTTGTTT
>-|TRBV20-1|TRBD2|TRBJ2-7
CNASSPGLAGVTNEQYF
TGCAATGCTAGTTCCCCGGGACTAGCGGGAGTAACCAACGAGCAGTACTTC
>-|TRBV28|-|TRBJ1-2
CASSSEGRQGYGYTF
TGTGCCAGCAGTTCCGAGGGGCGTCAGGGCTATGGCTACACCTTC
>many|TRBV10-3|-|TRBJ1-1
CAIKTDRTNTEAFF
TGTGCCATCAAGACCGACAGGACGAACACTGAAGCTTTCTTT
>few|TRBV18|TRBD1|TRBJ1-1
CASSPDRETEAFF
TGTGCCAGCTCACCCGACAGGGAAACTGAAGCTTTCTTT
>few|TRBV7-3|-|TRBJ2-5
CASSSGPLRTQYF
TGTGCCAGCAGCTCCGGACCCTTGAGGACCCAGTACTTC
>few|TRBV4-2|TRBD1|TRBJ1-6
CASSLDRVNSPLHF
TGTGCCAGCAGCCTTGACAGGGTTAATTCACCCCTCCACTTT
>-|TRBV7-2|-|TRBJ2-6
CASSRSGGANVLTF
TGTGCCAGCAGTCGGTCCGGGGGGGCCAACGTCCTGACTTTC
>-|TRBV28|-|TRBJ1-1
CASSLEVGVGDNTEAFF
TGTGCCAGCAGTTTAGAGGTCGGGGTAGGGGACAACACTGAAGCTTTCTTT
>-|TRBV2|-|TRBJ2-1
CASSASSVPYNEQFF
TGTGCCAGCAGTGCCTCCTCAGTTCCATACAATGAGCAGTTCTTC
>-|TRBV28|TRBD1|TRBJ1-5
CASRPRGQGINQPQHF
TGTGCCAGCAGACCAAGGGGACAGGGGATCAATCAGCCCCAGCATTTT